The entry below describes one T cell receptor (beta chain). The target antigen is unknown. Produced via immunoSEQ multiplex PCR; TCRdb's table is partial and in-frame only. Among tens of thousands of clones listed, around 90% were seen once. The sample comes from a study of T cell responses to AZD1222 COVID-19 vaccine. Findings and limits, study-wide: Seropositive AZD1222 recipients at baseline numbered only five or six. Without day 14 samples, only post-peak T cell repertoires were studied. A mostly white British donor set with more females was recruited, and clonal diversity was possibly underestimated.

The J segment lost 2 bases and the V segment lost 3 bases, leaving 3 bases of the junction unmatched. CDR3 length equals 15 residues. CDR1 and CDR2 from the germline V gene are SGHTA and FQGNSA. J is TRBJ2-1 and V is TRBV7-2, with 8 nucleotides matching TRBD2. The source was peripheral blood, collected on day 0 of MenACWY control vaccination. The receptor comes from an adult in good health. In DNA, the CDR3 is TGTGCCAGCAGCTTTGTAGCGGGGACCTACAATGAGCAGTTCTTC. It encodes CASSFVAGTYNEQFF.